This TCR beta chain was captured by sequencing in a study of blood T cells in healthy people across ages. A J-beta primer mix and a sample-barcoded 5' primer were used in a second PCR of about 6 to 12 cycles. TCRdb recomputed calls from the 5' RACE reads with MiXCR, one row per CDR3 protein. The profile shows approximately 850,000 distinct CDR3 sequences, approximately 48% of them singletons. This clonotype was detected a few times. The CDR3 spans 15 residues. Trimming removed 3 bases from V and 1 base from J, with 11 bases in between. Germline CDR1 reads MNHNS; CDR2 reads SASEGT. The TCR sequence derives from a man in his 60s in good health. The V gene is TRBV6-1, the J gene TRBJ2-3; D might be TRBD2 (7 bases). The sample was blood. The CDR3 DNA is TGTGCCAGCAGTGAGGAGGGGGGGGGCACAGATACGCAGTATTTT. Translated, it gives CASSEEGGGTDTQYF.